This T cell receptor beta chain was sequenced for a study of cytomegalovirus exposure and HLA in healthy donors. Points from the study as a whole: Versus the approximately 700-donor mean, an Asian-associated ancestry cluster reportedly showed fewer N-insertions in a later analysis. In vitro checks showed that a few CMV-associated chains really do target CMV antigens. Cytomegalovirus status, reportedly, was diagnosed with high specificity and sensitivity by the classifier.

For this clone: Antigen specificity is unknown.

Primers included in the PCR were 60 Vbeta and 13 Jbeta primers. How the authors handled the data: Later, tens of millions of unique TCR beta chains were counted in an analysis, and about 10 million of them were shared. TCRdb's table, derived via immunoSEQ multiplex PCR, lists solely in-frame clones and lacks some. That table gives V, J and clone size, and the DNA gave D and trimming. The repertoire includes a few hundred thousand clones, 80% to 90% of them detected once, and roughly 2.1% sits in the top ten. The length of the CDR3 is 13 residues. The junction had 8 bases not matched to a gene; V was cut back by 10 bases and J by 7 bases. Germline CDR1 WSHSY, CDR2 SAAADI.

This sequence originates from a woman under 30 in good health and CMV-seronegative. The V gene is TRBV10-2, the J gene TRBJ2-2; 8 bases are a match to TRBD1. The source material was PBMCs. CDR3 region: CATADREHGELFF. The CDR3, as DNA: TGCGCCACCGCGGACAGGGAGCACGGGGAGCTGTTTTTT.